These T cell receptor beta chains were read from a single sample in a study of T cell responses to AZD1222 COVID-19 vaccine. Sequenced by immunoSEQ multiplex PCR; TCRdb stores in-frame clones only, minus some. The sample holds around 130,000 clones; 91% are singletons and the top ten take approximately 2.1%. The specimen comprised peripheral blood, sampled 28 days after the second AZD1222 dose. These receptors were taken from an adult who received the AZD1222 COVID-19 vaccine. Both conserved end residues are part of each CDR3. Each record gives: CDR3 protein, V gene, J gene.

CAWTGRRLSGANVLTF	TRBV30	TRBJ2-6
CASSLTGLNTGELFF	TRBV5-5	TRBJ2-2
CAIKLGYGYTF	TRBV19	TRBJ1-2
CASSPWPEANSPLHF	TRBV7-9	TRBJ1-6
CASSGQGAKEETQYF	TRBV5-1	TRBJ2-5
CASSRTGDGYTF	TRBV9	TRBJ1-2
CASSESMWQGRQPQHF	TRBV10-2	TRBJ1-5
CASSPPSASNYGYTF	TRBV18	TRBJ1-2
CASSSQMNTEAFF	TRBV7-9	TRBJ1-1
CAWTGGADGYTF	TRBV30	TRBJ1-2
CASSQLGHQEETQYF	TRBV14	TRBJ2-5
CASSIEGRGSNQPQHF	TRBV19	TRBJ1-5
CASSSGGLGTGELFF	TRBV7-9	TRBJ2-2
CASSLGAGPYNEQFF	TRBV7-9	TRBJ2-1
CASTSTGSGNTIYF	TRBV19	TRBJ1-3
CASRSLPSGNTIYF	TRBV5-1	TRBJ1-3
CASSQGRTSGAEQYF	TRBV4-1	TRBJ2-7
CASGLVPLAGGYTF	TRBV12-5	TRBJ1-2
CASSDGGLATATQYF	TRBV2	TRBJ2-5
CASSLVLHQFF	TRBV5-5	TRBJ2-1
CATSDRAGSYNEQFF	TRBV24-1	TRBJ2-1
CASSVTGTQGDTQYF	TRBV7-3	TRBJ2-3
CAWSPPGHQWRSRTGELFF	TRBV30	TRBJ2-2
CASSPPQGSNSPLHF	TRBV7-8	TRBJ1-6
CASREGLATEQYF	TRBV2	TRBJ2-7
CASSQAGTEILYEQYF	TRBV6-2/TRBV6-3	TRBJ2-7
CASTSEGTNEKLFF	TRBV6-6	TRBJ1-4
CASSRQGDGYTF	TRBV10-3	TRBJ1-2
CASSVGQEPTDTQYF	TRBV9	TRBJ2-3
CAWRREGVDYGYTF	TRBV30	TRBJ1-2
CASSLPTTLAPYGYTF	TRBV19	TRBJ1-2
CASSQEGTTNEKLFF	TRBV4-1	TRBJ1-4
CASSQEGRGPLHF	TRBV3-1/TRBV3-2	TRBJ1-6
CASGLVLVEQFF	TRBV12-5	TRBJ2-1
CAWGTSGSPGELFF	TRBV30	TRBJ2-2
CASTWEGRNSNQPQHF	TRBV2	TRBJ1-5
CASSAGTAGGTQYF	TRBV2	TRBJ2-5
CASTPGWGEKLFF	TRBV6-5	TRBJ1-4
CASSYGGTEAFF	TRBV2	TRBJ1-1
CASNQVQEETQYF	TRBV27	TRBJ2-5
CASRQTGLYGYTF	TRBV6-5	TRBJ1-2
CASSLFAPNTGELFF	TRBV5-5	TRBJ2-2
CASSLGTSGNIQYF	TRBV13	TRBJ2-4
CVPGPGPSTDTQYF	TRBV19	TRBJ2-3
CASSYWGRMNTEAFF	TRBV6-2/TRBV6-3	TRBJ1-1
CASSPGTASGNTIYF	TRBV5-1	TRBJ1-3
CATSRVEGYEQFF	TRBV15	TRBJ2-1
CASSSTRQSGYTF	TRBV12-3/TRBV12-4	TRBJ1-2
CASSPTRQGASGTEAFF	TRBV19	TRBJ1-1
CASSLGDRGYYGYTF	TRBV4-1	TRBJ1-2
CASSLDPGSTEAFF	TRBV5-1	TRBJ1-1
CASSIGSEQYF	TRBV19	TRBJ2-7
CASRLGRGKTGELFF	TRBV11-1	TRBJ2-2
CASSFTGGSAEAFF	TRBV7-9	TRBJ1-1
CASSSGLRPETQYF	TRBV5-1	TRBJ2-5
CASSWSAFADSPLHF	TRBV6-5	TRBJ1-6
CAISESSSGWDGYTF	TRBV10-3	TRBJ1-2
CASSLDSNTEAFF	TRBV7-3	TRBJ1-1